The 26 T cell receptor beta chains below were found in one sample sequenced in a study of blood T cell repertoires in COVID-19 (dated by TCRdb to 2019 to 2021). Library method: the immunoSEQ multiplex PCR assay. Entries here come from immuneACCESS through TCRdb and include only in-frame sequences with V and J called. Some clones fail to appear in such tables; in the studies checked, an unresolved V gene covers under half of the shortfall, and the cause of the remainder is unknown. The sample profile shows roughly 140,000 clones; around nine tenths of them were found once. The ten largest clones take up around 5% of the sample. The source material was peripheral blood. These TCRs come from a human donor in a cohort sampled during active COVID-19.

J is TRBJ2-1 and V is TRBV6-6, with 9 bases matching TRBD2. After removal of 6 bases from V and 6 bases from J, the junction contained 9 bases not matched to a gene. CDR1 and CDR2 from the germline V gene are MNHNY and SVGAGI (reference sequence). The CDR3 is 15 amino acids. The CDR3 nucleotides read TGTGCCAGCAGCACACCGGGACTAGCTTTCAATGAGCAGTTCTTC. Translated, it gives CASSTPGLAFNEQFF.

The chain employs TRBV5-8 and TRBJ2-5, with 8 positions matching TRBD1. V was clipped by 4 bases and J by 5 bases; unmatched bases: 10. This CDR3 comprises 15 residues. Per the germline V gene, CDR1 is SGHTS and CDR2 is YDEGEE. The CDR3 DNA is TGTGCCAGCAGCGAACTCAGGGGGCTTCGGGAGACCCAGTACTTC. Protein: CASSELRGLRETQYF. The full variable domain, with the rest looked up from reference TRBV5-8 and TRBJ2-5, is EAGVTQSPTHLIKTRGQQATLRCSPISGHTSVYWYQQALGLGLQFLLWYDEGEERNRGNFPPRFSGRQFPNYSSELNVNALELEDSALYLCASSELRGLRETQYFGPGTRLLVL.

This sequence joins TRBV20-1 and TRBJ2-3; no reliable D call. The CDR3 is 11 amino acids. Germline V CDR1 and CDR2: DFQATT, SNEGSKA (reference sequence). The CDR3, as DNA: TGCAGCCTATCCCTGACAGATACGCAGTATTTT. Its protein product is CSLSLTDTQYF.

This clone has a single count. This chain connects TRBV6-6 to TRBJ1-5; D call uncertain. Per the germline V gene, CDR1 is MNHNY and CDR2 is SVGAGI (reference sequence). V lost 5 bases to trimming and J lost 7 bases, with 9 bases between them. This CDR3 region has 12 residues. The DNA for the CDR3 is TGTGCCAGCAGTGTCAGCGGCCAGCCCCAGCATTTT. It encodes CASSVSGQPQHF.

The rearrangement uses TRBV28 and TRBJ1-5; weak D call: TRBD1 (5 bases). V lost 3 bases, J lost 2 bases, and 20 bases lay in between. The CDR3 is 18 amino acids. Per germline, CDR1 MDHEN and CDR2 SYDVKM. The CDR3 loop is CASSFQLAGSGGNQPQHF. CDR3 DNA sequence: TGTGCCAGCAGTTTCCAGTTAGCAGGATCGGGGGGCAATCAGCCCCAGCATTTT.

CDR3 protein: CASSPESRTGLGAEAFF. CDR3 nucleotides: TGTGCCAGCTCACCTGAATCTCGGACAGGCCTCGGAGCTGAAGCTTTCTTT. The V and J genes are TRBV18 and TRBJ1-1, with 7 bases lining up with TRBD1. CDR3 size: 17 residues. Germline V gene data show CDR1 as KGHSH and CDR2 as LQKENI. The trim removed 3 bases at V and 6 bases at J, leaving 16 bases unmatched. Combining the CDR3 with reference TRBV18 and TRBJ1-1 gives the whole variable domain NAGVMQNPRHLVRRRGQEARLRCSPMKGHSHVYWYRQLPEEGLKFMVYLQKENIIDESGMPKERFSAEFPKEGPSILRIQQVVRGDSAAYFCASSPESRTGLGAEAFFGQGTRLTVV.

The rearrangement links TRBV5-8 to TRBJ2-7, with D possibly matching TRBD1 (5 bases). CDR3 length: 15 residues. V was shortened by 2 bases and J by 7 bases, with 19 bases between the two germline ends. Germline-derived CDR1 and CDR2 are SGHTS and YDEGEE. The CDR3 DNA sequence: TGTGCCAGCAGCTTTTACCAGGGTTCCAGCTCTGAGCAGTACTTC. Its protein product is CASSFYQGSSSEQYF.

The rearrangement joins TRBV28 to TRBJ1-2; 7 positions agree with TRBD1. CDR3 length: 14 residues. J was trimmed by 4 bases and V by 5 bases; bases with no gene match: 7. Germline V gives CDR1 MDHEN, CDR2 SYDVKM. CDR3 in amino acids: CASSPSGQLYGYTF. The CDR3 nucleotides read TGTGCCAGCAGTCCGTCGGGACAGCTCTATGGCTACACCTTC.

V is TRBV30 and J is TRBJ2-3; 9 bases are a match to TRBD2. The CDR3 has 18 amino acids. CDR1 GTSNPN and CDR2 SVGIG come from the germline V gene (reference sequence). The J segment lost 2 bases and the V segment lost 0 bases, leaving 12 bases of the junction unmatched. The CDR3 spells CAWSVGAGGTPYTDTQYF. CDR3 bases: TGTGCCTGGAGTGTAGGAGCGGGGGGCACACCGTACACAGATACGCAGTATTTT.

This chain connects TRBV7-9 to TRBJ2-7; TRBD2 aligns across 11 bases. Germline-derived CDR1 and CDR2 are SEHNR and FQNEAQ (reference sequence). This CDR3 spans 15 amino acids. The V gene end was trimmed by 5 bases and the J gene end by 3 bases; junction bases not matched to a gene: 6. This CDR3 is CASSPPGLADYEQYF. For the CDR3, the DNA is TGTGCCAGCAGCCCACCGGGACTAGCGGACTACGAGCAGTACTTC.

The chain joins TRBV7-9 to TRBJ2-1; TRBD2 matches 12 bases. V was pared by 7 bases and J by 5 bases, with 9 bases of the junction left unmatched. Per the germline V gene, CDR1 is SEHNR and CDR2 is FQNEAQ (reference sequence). CDR3 length equals 16 residues. DNA of the CDR3: TGTGCCAGCACCCAAGCGAGGACTAGCGGGAACAATGAGCAGTTCTTC. This codes for CASTQARTSGNNEQFF.

This clone has a single count. The same CDR3 also results from other DNA sequences found in this sample. This rearrangement joins TRBV18 to TRBJ1-1; D ambiguous. The CDR3 totals 14 residues. The germline gives CDR1 KGHSH, CDR2 LQKENI. Trimming pared 3 bases from V and 2 bases from J, leaving 10 bases between. The CDR3, as DNA: TGTGCCAGCTCACCCCTGGGCCAAAACACTGAAGCTTTCTTT. Translated: CASSPLGQNTEAFF.

This clone was counted a single time. This rearrangement joins TRBV28 to TRBJ1-2; TRBD1 might be the D (6 bases). The CDR3 has 12 amino acids. Germline V gives CDR1 MDHEN, CDR2 SYDVKM. DNA of the CDR3: TGTGCACATACGGACAGATACTATGGCTACACCTTC. This encodes CAHTDRYYGYTF.

The chain couples TRBV18 to TRBJ1-5; 10 positions match TRBD1. The CDR3 is made up of 18 amino acids. The germline gives CDR1 KGHSH, CDR2 LQKENI. Unmatched junction bases numbered 12, after V lost 3 bases and J lost 4 bases. For the CDR3, the DNA is TGTGCCAGCTCACCTCCCGGGACAGGGGTATTGGGAAATCAGCCCCAGCATTTT. It specifies CASSPPGTGVLGNQPQHF.

This clone was counted once. The genes are TRBV5-1 and TRBJ2-1; the match to TRBD1 covers 7 bases. This CDR3 has 14 residues. Looked up from germline, CDR1 is SGHRS and CDR2 is YFSETQ. V trimming: 2 bases; J trimming: 3 bases; junction bases outside the gene matches: 2. The CDR3 DNA sequence: TGCGCCAGCAGCTTTACAGGGGTCTACAATGAGCAGTTCTTC. Protein product: CASSFTGVYNEQFF.

This clone was observed at least ten times. The chain links TRBV5-1 to TRBJ2-7; 11 bases are shared with TRBD1. The germline CDR1 and CDR2 sequences are SGHRS and YFSETQ. Losses at the gene ends were 4 bases for V and 7 bases for J; bases not matched to a gene: 7. The CDR3 runs 14 residues. The CDR3 sequence: CASSPMGQGGEQYF. DNA for the CDR3: TGCGCCAGCAGCCCCATGGGACAGGGGGGTGAGCAGTACTTC.

The table lists this clone with a few counts. At one end the junction does not follow the germline gene, possibly because of a read error. The chain employs TRBV27 and TRBJ1-2; TRBD1 agrees at 10 bases. The CDR3 loop spans 17 amino acids. Per the germline V gene, CDR1 is MNHEY and CDR2 is SMNVEV (reference sequence). CDR3: CARSGGGVGQGRYGYTF. The CDR3 nucleotides read TGTGCCCGCAGCGGGGGGGGAGTGGGACAGGGGAGGTATGGCTACACCTTC.

J is TRBJ1-2 and V is TRBV28; 7 bases match TRBD1. V was pared by 3 bases and J by 5 bases, with 9 bases of the junction left unmatched. The germline CDR1 and CDR2 sequences are MDHEN and SYDVKM. The CDR3 runs 15 residues. CDR3 sequence: CASSFQGGAWYGYTF. In nucleotides, the CDR3 is TGTGCCAGCAGTTTTCAAGGGGGCGCTTGGTATGGCTACACCTTC.

The chain couples TRBV15 to TRBJ1-3, with 8 bases aligning to TRBD1. Germline trimming cut 4 bases from V and 4 bases from J; bases unmatched to any gene: 6. The germline V gene has CDR1 LNHNV and CDR2 YYDKDF (reference sequence). The CDR3 consists of 15 residues. CDR3: CATSTDRGSGNTIYF. The CDR3 DNA is TGTGCCACCAGCACAGACAGGGGTTCAGGAAACACCATATATTTT.

The chain is built from TRBV5-1 and TRBJ1-2, with 7 bases identical to TRBD1. The CDR3 is 15 amino acids. V shed 4 bases, J shed 0 bases, and the junction held 6 bases outside the gene matches. Germline lookup yields CDR1 SGHRS and CDR2 YFSETQ. CDR3 residues: CASSRGQEANYGYTF. The CDR3 DNA follows: TGCGCCAGCAGCCGTGGACAGGAAGCTAACTATGGCTACACCTTC.

The chain uses TRBV4-1 and TRBJ2-3; 10 nucleotides align to TRBD1. Germline assignment: CDR1 MGHRA and CDR2 YSYEKL. CDR3 size: 16 residues. The J segment lost 3 bases and the V segment lost 2 bases, leaving 5 bases of the junction unmatched. CDR3 amino acids: CASSQRDRGRTDTQYF. DNA of the CDR3: TGCGCCAGCAGCCAACGGGACAGGGGAAGGACAGATACGCAGTATTTT.

The chain carries TRBV30 and TRBJ1-1; the match to TRBD1 covers 7 bases. The CDR3 runs 17 residues. The junction had 11 bases not matched to a gene; V was cut back by 0 bases and J by 1 base. The germline V gene has CDR1 GTSNPN and CDR2 SVGIG (reference sequence). In DNA form, the CDR3 reads TGTGCCTGGAGTGTATTCCAACTGGGACAGAAGAACACTGAAGCTTTCTTT. Its protein is CAWSVFQLGQKNTEAFF. The variable domain in full, with the rest retrieved from reference TRBV30 and TRBJ1-1, is SQTIHQWPATLVQPVGSPLSLECTVEGTSNPNLYWYRQAAGRGLQLLFYSVGIGQISSEVPQNLSASRPQDRQFILSSKKLLLSDSGFYLCAWSVFQLGQKNTEAFFGQGTRLTVV.

This sequence joins TRBV6-5 and TRBJ2-3; 9 bases agree with TRBD2. Germline values: CDR1 MNHEY, CDR2 SVGAGI. The CDR3 covers 15 residues. The J segment lost 4 bases and the V segment lost 6 bases, leaving 8 bases of the junction unmatched. In DNA form, the CDR3 reads TGTGCCAGCAGCCTCGTAGCGGGAGATGCAGATACGCAGTATTTT. This codes for CASSLVAGDADTQYF.

The chain employs TRBV7-3 and TRBJ1-1; TRBD1 matches 9 bases. V gave up 5 bases and J gave up 5 bases; unmatched junction bases: 3. The CDR3 runs 13 residues. Looked up from germline, CDR1 is SGHTA and CDR2 is FQGTGA. The CDR3 DNA sequence: TGTGCCAGCAGCCCGACAGGGGGAACTGAAGCTTTCTTT. Translation gives CASSPTGGTEAFF.

The chain combines TRBV2 with TRBJ2-1; 16 bases are shared with TRBD2. Trimming took 6 bases from V and 0 from J; bases not matched to a gene: 5. The CDR3 contains 18 residues. Germline V gene sequence: CDR1 SNHLY, CDR2 FYNNEI. For the CDR3, the DNA is TGTGCCAGCAGAAGCGGGACTAGCGGGAGGGGCTCCTACAATGAGCAGTTCTTC. Translated, it gives CASRSGTSGRGSYNEQFF.

V usage is TRBV7-9 and J usage is TRBJ2-2; 8 nucleotides line up with TRBD2. The CDR3 totals 15 residues. Germline V gene data show CDR1 as SEHNR and CDR2 as FQNEAQ (reference sequence). Unmatched junction bases numbered 11, after V lost 5 bases and J lost 9 bases. Written as DNA, the CDR3 is TGTGCCAGCAGCCCCAGTGTTAGCGGGGCTTGGGAGCTGTTTTTT. This gives the protein CASSPSVSGAWELFF.